What follows is one TCR beta chain and its context. These data come from a study of control samples from healthy donors and cancer patients. Sequenced by immunoSEQ multiplex PCR; TCRdb stores in-frame clones only, minus some. The profile shows 150,000 or so clones, approximately 94% of them singletons. Trimming cost V 6 bases and J 3 bases; bases outside gene matches: 16. CDR3 length: 17 residues. CDR1 and CDR2 (germline): SQVTM, ANQGSEA. The material sequenced was blood. The receptor was derived from a man aged 35-49 years in good health. The chain couples TRBV29-1 to TRBJ1-1; TRBD1 matches 10 bases. DNA of the CDR3: TGCAGCGTGAAGCCCCAAACCGGGACAGGGGAGGACACTGAAGCTTTCTTT. It codes for CSVKPQTGTGEDTEAFF.